This entry concerns a single TCR beta chain. The record originates from a study of glioma-infiltrating T cells after dendritic cell vaccination. As to time point: after dendritic cell vaccination, including at tumor progression/relapse. The protocol was immunoSEQ multiplex PCR, while the TCRdb copy is restricted to in-frame clones and leaves out a portion. The sample records almost 90,000 clones, roughly four fifths being singletons. Germline assignment: CDR1 SGHAT and CDR2 FQDESV (reference sequence). Trimming pared 7 bases from V and 0 bases from J, leaving 15 bases between. The CDR3 totals 15 residues.

The TCR was taken from a human donor with glioblastoma. Specimen: blood, collected after dendritic cell vaccination. The chain uses TRBV11-1 and TRBJ2-5; perhaps TRBD2 as D (7 bases). In nucleotides, the CDR3 is TGTGCCAGCACCCGGGGGGCGGAGAACCAAGAGACCCAGTACTTC. Its protein product is CASTRGAENQETQYF.